In its sample, the clone carrying this T cell receptor beta chain was seen a few times. The target antigen is unknown. The data stem from a study of beta chain features in type 1 diabetes. Study information: Age, gender and cell yields were similar between patients and healthy donors.

The investigators reverse transcribed all of the isolated RNA, so they sequenced expressed TCRB transcripts. Clones were read by immunoSEQ multiplex PCR, and TCRdb kept only the in-frame ones, dropping some. Of under 250,000 clones in the sample, 12% to 15% are singletons; the top ten hold about 0.026%. Notes on the study in general: For Type 1 diabetes patients, all four CD4+ subsets carried TCRB CDR3s that were moderately but significantly shorter. The naive, central memory and Treg TCRB repertoires looked more alike in patients than they did in healthy donors.

Averaging roughly 0.12 L, one heparinised blood draw came from each individual donor. Germline lookup yields CDR1 SGHVS and CDR2 FNYEAQ. CDR3 length equals 16 residues. Trimming cost V 1 base and J 0 bases, with 10 bases left between them. The sequence was obtained from a middle-aged woman in good health. V is TRBV7-6 and J is TRBJ1-3; D remains ambiguous. The sequenced sample consisted of naive CD4+ T cells from blood. CDR3 sequence (DNA): TGTGCCAGCAGCTTAGAGCGTTCTTTCTCTGGAAACACCATATATTTT. It encodes CASSLERSFSGNTIYF.